One T cell receptor beta chain is described in this entry. The antigen is undetermined. Clones were read by immunoSEQ multiplex PCR, and TCRdb kept only the in-frame ones, dropping some. The data contain 85,000 to 120,000 clones, around 82% of them singletons. This CDR3 region has 12 residues. V shed 6 bases and J shed 1 base, with 6 bases lying between them. The entry originates in a study of T cell responses to AZD1222 COVID-19 vaccine. Study findings and constraints: Clonal diversity was possibly underestimated, and white British individuals and females predominated among donors.

The sample consisted of peripheral blood, taken on day 0 of AZD1222 vaccination. The chain recombines TRBV12-3 or TRBV12-4 with TRBJ1-1; possible D gene TRBD1, 6 bases. This clonotype was sampled from an adult in good health. The CDR3 protein is CASRQGNTEAFF. CDR3 nucleotide sequence: TGTGCCAGCAGACAGGGGAACACTGAAGCTTTCTTT.